This T cell receptor beta chain was obtained from a study of T-cell memory formation after mild COVID-19. Study-wide results and limits: Day 15 to 85 contracting clones showed balanced CD4/CD8; later expanders leaned CD4+.

This CDR3 is 14 amino acids long. The V gene end was trimmed by 4 bases and the J gene end by 4 bases; junction bases not matched to a gene: 6. Germline V gene lookup returns CDR1 SGHRS and CDR2 YFSETQ. This clonotype came up a few times. What it binds is not known. TCRdb reprocessed the 5' RACE reads with MiXCR, giving one entry per CDR3 protein. The sample records approximately 400,000 distinct CDR3 sequences, about a sixth being singletons. The origin of this receptor is a man aged 18 to 29 who had mild COVID-19 (a few samples of this study predate the infection). Cell type and time point are not known. Sequencing input: PBMCs or a T cell subset sorted from them (not recorded which). The chain uses TRBV5-1 and TRBJ2-5, with 8 bases identical to TRBD2. The CDR3 loop reads CASSLGGASETQYF. As DNA, the CDR3 is TGCGCCAGCAGCCTCGGGGGGGCATCAGAGACCCAGTACTTC.